These 14 T cell receptor beta chains were sequenced from one sample in a study of response to subunit inactivated influenza vaccine. One entry per CDR3 protein, called by TCRdb with MiXCR from the RT-PCR reads. The sample shows over 800,000 distinct CDR3 sequences, around 20% of them seen only once. The sample consisted of PBMCs from blood, taken around 5 days after vaccination. All receptors come from a man aged 50-59 years who received an inactivated influenza vaccine.

This clonotype was observed a handful of times. The chain combines TRBV12-3 or TRBV12-4 with TRBJ1-5; no clear D. V lost 2 bases to trimming and J lost 0 bases, with 5 bases between them. The CDR3 has 14 amino acids. The CDR3 sequence: CASSLTHSNQPQHF. In DNA, the CDR3 is TGTGCCAGCAGTTTAACCCATAGCAATCAGCCCCAGCATTTT.

This clonotype was counted between two and nine times. The genes are TRBV20-1 and TRBJ2-1, with no clear D. Trimming took 0 bases from V and 4 from J, leaving 10 bases between them. The CDR3 sequence is 14 residues long. Germline CDR1 DFQATT, CDR2 SNEGSKA (reference sequence). This chain's CDR3 is CSARDLRMYNEQFF. As DNA, the CDR3 is TGCAGTGCTAGAGATCTCCGCATGTACAATGAGCAGTTCTTC.

The rearrangement uses TRBV5-1 and TRBJ2-3; D perhaps matches TRBD1 (5 bases). The CDR3 has 15 amino acids. The V gene's germline CDR1 is SGHRS and CDR2 YFSETQ. V shed 1 base and J shed 5 bases, with 14 bases lying between them. DNA of the CDR3: TGCGCCAGCAGCTTGTTGGGGCCCGCCGTAGATACGCAGTATTTT. Its translation is CASSLLGPAVDTQYF.

The chain joins TRBV6-2 or TRBV6-3 to TRBJ1-1; the D is unclear. CDR1 and CDR2 (germline): MNHEY, SVGEGT. This CDR3 contains 13 residues. Deletions cut 2 bases from V and 4 bases from J, with 8 bases between. The CDR3 region has the DNA TGTGCCAGCAGTTACCGTGCGTCCACTGAAGCTTTCTTT. It yields the protein CASSYRASTEAFF.

The gene calls are TRBV18 and TRBJ2-2; 7 nucleotides line up with TRBD2. Germline CDR1 and CDR2: KGHSH and LQKENI. J lost 10 bases, V lost 0 bases, and 8 bases had no gene match. The CDR3 consists of 15 residues. As DNA, the CDR3 is TGTGCCAGCTCACCACCGAGTAGCGGGCAGCCGGAGCTGTTTTTT. Amino acid sequence: CASSPPSSGQPELFF. Combining the CDR3 with reference TRBV18 and TRBJ2-2 gives the whole variable domain NAGVMQNPRHLVRRRGQEARLRCSPMKGHSHVYWYRQLPEEGLKFMVYLQKENIIDESGMPKERFSAEFPKEGPSILRIQQVVRGDSAAYFCASSPPSSGQPELFFGEGSRLTVL.

This clonotype was seen a few times. J is TRBJ2-7 and V is TRBV28; perhaps D is TRBD1 or TRBD2 (6 bases each). Germline V gene lookup returns CDR1 MDHEN and CDR2 SYDVKM. The V end was cut by 4 bases, the J end by 13 bases, with 14 bases between. CDR3 size: 11 residues. The DNA for the CDR3 is TGTGCCAGCAGTTACGGGGGCACCACATACTTC. This gives the protein CASSYGGTTYF.

The gene calls are TRBV4-1 and TRBJ2-1, with 9 bases identical to TRBD2. Germline V lookup: CDR1 MGHRA, CDR2 YSYEKL. This CDR3 has 15 residues. With V trimmed by 4 bases and J by 7 bases, 8 bases remained unmatched. CDR3 region: CASSLAGGPVNEQFF. The DNA for the CDR3 is TGCGCCAGCAGCCTTGCGGGGGGGCCGGTAAATGAGCAGTTCTTC.

The rearrangement uses TRBV20-1 and TRBJ2-7; D unresolved. V was trimmed by 6 bases and J by 3 bases, leaving 21 bases between them. Looked up from germline, CDR1 is DFQATT and CDR2 is SNEGSKA (reference sequence). The CDR3 is made up of 15 amino acids. The CDR3 loop reads CSAPKYLRGGYEQYF. CDR3 sequence (DNA): TGCAGTGCCCCCAAGTACCTCCGAGGCGGCTACGAGCAGTACTTC.

CDR3 sequence: CASSQESGPYNEQFF. DNA for the CDR3: TGTGCCAGCAGCCAAGAATCGGGGCCCTACAATGAGCAGTTCTTC. The chain recombines TRBV4-2 with TRBJ2-1; D tentatively fits TRBD1 or TRBD2 (5 bases each). V lost 0 bases to trimming and J lost 2 bases, with 8 bases between them. There are 15 residues in the CDR3. Germline V CDR1 and CDR2: LGHNA, YNFKEQ.

The chain combines TRBV3-1 with TRBJ2-1, with D possibly being TRBD2 (5 bases). Germline V gives CDR1 LGHDT, CDR2 YNNKEL (reference sequence). Trimming removed 2 bases from V and 9 bases from J, with 11 bases in between. This CDR3 spans 13 amino acids. CDR3 in DNA: TGTGCCAGCAGCCAAACGACTAAAACTGAGCAGTTCTTC. Translated, it gives CASSQTTKTEQFF.

The chain employs TRBV20-1 and TRBJ1-2; the match to TRBD1 covers 8 bases. The CDR3 is 13 residues long. The J segment lost 6 bases and the V segment lost 6 bases, leaving 9 bases of the junction unmatched. CDR1 is DFQATT and CDR2 is SNEGSKA in the germline V gene (reference sequence). The CDR3 sequence: CSAIRQGLDGYTF. The CDR3 nucleotides read TGCAGTGCAATAAGACAGGGGCTCGATGGCTACACCTTC.

This chain joins TRBV20-1 and TRBJ2-5; D is unclear. CDR3 size: 16 residues. CDR1 DFQATT and CDR2 SNEGSKA come from the germline V gene (reference sequence). With 5 bases removed from V and 2 bases from J, the gap between germline ends came to 21 bases. The CDR3 here is CSAHRPQGSRQETQYF. DNA of the CDR3: TGCAGTGCTCATCGACCCCAAGGCAGCCGGCAAGAGACCCAGTACTTC.

The chain carries TRBV20-1 and TRBJ2-7; 10 nucleotides align to TRBD2. The CDR3 runs to 13 residues. Unmatched junction bases numbered 4, after V lost 5 bases and J lost 3 bases. CDR1 and CDR2 from the germline V gene are DFQATT and SNEGSKA (reference sequence). DNA for the CDR3: TGCAGTGCTGGTGGGACTAGCGTCTACGAGCAGTACTTC. It yields the protein CSAGGTSVYEQYF.

V and J are TRBV10-3 and TRBJ2-7; D unresolved. The CDR3 has 13 amino acids. Germline V gene lookup returns CDR1 ENHRY and CDR2 SYGVKD. Between the trimmed V and J ends, which lost 11 bases and 2 bases, there was a span of 16 bases. DNA for the CDR3: TGTGCCCCCTTAGACGGGCTAGCCTACGAGCAGTACTTC. Translating gives CAPLDGLAYEQYF.